This T cell receptor (beta chain) originates from a study of blood T cell repertoires in COVID-19. Ages ranged from about 18 to 89 years, with residence in 24 US areas. Sequencing used immunoSEQ multiplex PCR; TCRdb keeps in-frame clones, though not all of them. The sample consists of 200,000 to 300,000 clones, about 91% of them appearing once. Germline V CDR1 and CDR2: SGHAT, FQNNGV. J was trimmed by 6 bases and V by 5 bases; bases with no gene match: 19. CDR3 length equals 18 residues. This sequence was found in a woman aged 40 to 49 with acute COVID-19. The genes are TRBV11-2 and TRBJ2-1, with 7 bases aligning to TRBD2. Source material: PBMCs or T cells enriched from blood (not recorded which). The CDR3 is CASSHSMGGSGPSNEQFF. In DNA form, the CDR3 reads TGTGCCAGCAGCCACTCTATGGGGGGTAGCGGGCCTTCCAATGAGCAGTTCTTC. Supplemented by reference TRBV11-2 and TRBJ2-1, the full variable domain reads EAGVAQSPRYKIIEKRQSVAFWCNPISGHATLYWYQQILGQGPKLLIQFQNNGVVDDSQLPKDRFSAERLKGVDSTLKIQPAKLEDSAVYLCASSHSMGGSGPSNEQFFGPGTRLTVL.